Below are 27 T cell receptor beta chains sequenced from a single sample in a study of response to subunit inactivated influenza vaccine. TCRdb re-called the RT-PCR reads through MiXCR, storing one row per CDR3 protein. The table has about 180,000 distinct CDR3 sequences, about a tenth seen once. Sequenced here: non-naive T cells sorted from PBMCs, sampled on the day of vaccination. These receptors were collected from a man in his fifties or sixties who received an inactivated influenza vaccine.

This clonotype was seen more than once but under ten times. The chain combines TRBV12-5 with TRBJ2-2, with D uncertain. The germline V gene has CDR1 LGHNT and CDR2 FRNRAP. V lost 1 base to trimming and J lost 4 bases, with 13 bases between them. This CDR3 comprises 16 residues. The CDR3 sequence is CASGLGVSSFTGELFF. The CDR3, as DNA: TGTGCTAGTGGTTTGGGCGTTTCTTCATTCACCGGGGAGCTGTTTTTT.

This chain links TRBV20-1 with TRBJ2-3; possibly TRBD1 or TRBD2 for D (6 bases each). CDR1 and CDR2 (germline): DFQATT, SNEGSKA (reference sequence). The CDR3 runs to 15 residues. V was pared by 0 bases and J by 2 bases, with 12 bases between. This CDR3 reads CSARDPRGHTDTQYF. As DNA, the CDR3 is TGCAGTGCTAGAGATCCGCGGGGACACACAGATACGCAGTATTTT.

The sample holds many counts of this clonotype. The chain joins TRBV7-4 to TRBJ2-7; D is uncertain. The CDR3 extends over 10 amino acids. The ends were cut back, 6 bases at V and 3 bases at J, with 3 bases in the middle. Germline V gene lookup returns CDR1 SGHVT and CDR2 SQSDAQ. The CDR3 loop is CASRNYEQYF. The CDR3 DNA reads as TGTGCCAGCAGAAACTACGAGCAGTACTTC.

In this sample, this clonotype turned up many times. The CDR3 DNA sequence: TGTGCCAGCAGTTTTGATAGCAATCAGCCCCAGCATTTT. The encoded protein is CASSFDSNQPQHF. This chain uses TRBV28 with TRBJ1-5; D is uncertain. The CDR3 contains 13 residues. CDR1 is MDHEN, CDR2 SYDVKM, per germline. The germline V and J ends were trimmed by 3 bases and 0 bases, with 3 bases remaining between them.

This sequence joins TRBV5-5 and TRBJ1-4, with D unresolved. Trimming took off 4 bases at V and 5 bases at J, with 15 bases between the two ends. The CDR3 consists of 15 residues. CDR1 and CDR2 from the germline V gene are SGHKS and YYEKEE (reference sequence). CDR3 protein: CASSPKQFVNEKLFF. The CDR3 coding sequence is TGTGCCAGCAGCCCTAAGCAGTTTGTAAATGAAAAACTGTTTTTT.

This clonotype was detected ten times or more. The chain employs TRBV4-3 and TRBJ1-1; D is uncertain. Trimming cost V 1 base and J 0 bases, with 6 bases left between them. The germline CDR1 and CDR2 sequences are LGHNA and YSLEER. The CDR3 sequence is 14 residues long. The CDR3 sequence is CASSQVLLNTEAFF. In DNA, the CDR3 is TGCGCCAGCAGCCAAGTTTTACTGAACACTGAAGCTTTCTTT.

This clonotype was observed many times. The chain has TRBV5-1 and TRBJ1-2, with D maybe TRBD1 (5 bases). V was pared by 4 bases and J by 6 bases, with 16 bases between. The CDR3 loop spans 14 amino acids. Germline loops: CDR1 SGHRS, CDR2 YFSETQ. The CDR3 coding sequence is TGCGCCAGCAGCCGAGCCGGGACTGAGAATGGCTACACCTTC. Protein product: CASSRAGTENGYTF.

In this sample, this clonotype turned up many times. V and J are TRBV6-1 and TRBJ1-1, with a weak D call TRBD1 (5 bases). V was clipped by 3 bases and J by 5 bases, with 10 bases between them. The germline V gene encodes CDR1 MNHNS and CDR2 SASEGT. This CDR3 region has 13 residues. The CDR3 loop is CASSDRGRTEAFF. The CDR3 DNA reads as TGTGCCAGCAGTGATAGGGGAAGGACTGAAGCTTTCTTT.

This clonotype was detected a few times. This sequence joins TRBV9 and TRBJ2-3; 9 bases agree with TRBD1. The CDR3 sequence is 15 residues long. Germline lookup yields CDR1 SGDLS and CDR2 YYNGEE. The V segment lost 5 bases and the J segment 4 bases; nucleotides outside the gene matches: 8. CDR3: CASSSGTGLADTQYF. CDR3 DNA sequence: TGTGCCAGCAGTTCCGGGACAGGGTTAGCAGATACGCAGTATTTT.

Ten or more counts support this clonotype. The genes are TRBV12-3 or TRBV12-4 and TRBJ2-1; tentatively, D is TRBD2 (6 bases). V shed 6 bases and J shed 7 bases, with 19 bases lying between them. The CDR3 has 15 residues. CDR3 loop: CASSPRTGGVNEQFF. CDR3 nucleotide sequence: TGTGCCAGCAGCCCCCGGACGGGCGGGGTTAATGAGCAGTTCTTC.

This clonotype was seen repeatedly, ten times or more. V gene TRBV29-1 combines with J gene TRBJ2-2; 9 positions match TRBD1. The CDR3 contains 15 residues. Germline V gives CDR1 SQVTM, CDR2 ANQGSEA. Losses at the gene ends were 3 bases for V and 5 bases for J; bases not matched to a gene: 7. The CDR3 nucleotides read TGCAGCGTTGATGTGGGGACAGGGCGGACCGGGGAGCTGTTTTTT. Amino acid sequence: CSVDVGTGRTGELFF.

The chain employs TRBV27 and TRBJ2-7; maybe TRBD2 (5 bases). The length of the CDR3 is 14 residues. The germline V and J ends were trimmed by 6 bases and 2 bases, with 14 bases remaining between them. Germline V gene data show CDR1 as MNHEY and CDR2 as SMNVEV (reference sequence). The CDR3 loop reads CASRSRGGPYEQYF. As DNA, the CDR3 is TGTGCCAGCAGGTCCCGCGGAGGACCCTACGAGCAGTACTTC.

Details on this clonotype: The junction differs from germline at one of its ends, possibly a read error. The chain employs TRBV7-8 and TRBJ2-7; possible D gene TRBD2, 6 bases. The germline CDR1 and CDR2 sequences are SGHVS and FQNEAQ. The CDR3 totals 14 residues. The CDR3 region is CASSLAAGTYEQHF. The CDR3 nucleotides are TGTGCCAGCAGCTTAGCCGCGGGGACCTACGAGCAGCACTTC.

The chain joins TRBV11-1 to TRBJ1-2, with D hard to call. The CDR3 has 19 amino acids. V was pared by 1 base and J by 2 bases, with 23 bases between. Per germline, CDR1 SGHAT and CDR2 FQDESV (reference sequence). In DNA, the CDR3 is TGTGCCAGCAGCTTAGGAGGGTATGGACGCCGTCCGGGGAACTATGGCTACACCTTC. This codes for CASSLGGYGRRPGNYGYTF.

The rearrangement joins TRBV20-1 to TRBJ2-7; unclear D gene. Germline CDR1 DFQATT, CDR2 SNEGSKA (reference sequence). This CDR3 contains 13 residues. V lost 6 bases and J 6 bases, leaving 18 bases between the germline ends. CDR3 nucleotides: TGCAGTGCCCGTAGTGGTACGGCCTTCGAGCAGTACTTC. It encodes CSARSGTAFEQYF.

This chain connects TRBV20-1 to TRBJ2-5; D perhaps matches TRBD1 (5 bases). This CDR3 has 14 residues. V was clipped by 3 bases and J by 5 bases, with 16 bases between them. CDR1 is DFQATT and CDR2 is SNEGSKA in the germline V gene (reference sequence). The CDR3 nucleotides are TGCAGTGCTAGGAAGCCTGGGGCGGAGGAGACCCAGTACTTC. This codes for CSARKPGAEETQYF.

This clonotype was seen many times. This chain joins TRBV7-8 and TRBJ2-7; 9 nucleotides line up with TRBD1. V trimming: 5 bases; J trimming: 2 bases; junction bases outside the gene matches: 10. The CDR3 spans 16 residues. Germline CDR1 SGHVS, CDR2 FQNEAQ. CDR3 bases: TGTGCCAGCAGCCGAGGTTTTCGGGACAGGGCCTACGAGCAGTACTTC. Translation: CASSRGFRDRAYEQYF. Using reference TRBV7-8 and TRBJ2-7 for the parts outside the CDR3, the full variable domain is GAGVSQSPRYKVAKRGQDVALRCDPISGHVSLFWYQQALGQGPEFLTYFQNEAQLDKSGLPSDRFFAERPEGSVSTLKIQRTQQEDSAVYLCASSRGFRDRAYEQYFGPGTRLTVT.

This clonotype was observed many times. The chain employs TRBV29-1 and TRBJ2-1, with D possibly matching TRBD1 (6 bases). This CDR3 contains 14 residues. Germline assignment: CDR1 SQVTM and CDR2 ANQGSEA. Trimming removed 6 bases from V and 0 bases from J, with 12 bases in between. CDR3 amino acids: CSVATGSSYNEQFF. The DNA for the CDR3 is TGCAGCGTGGCAACAGGGAGCTCCTACAATGAGCAGTTCTTC.

The sample holds a few counts of this clonotype. The J gene is TRBJ1-5, the V gene TRBV3-1, with 7 bases fitting TRBD1. Trimming at V came to 3 bases and at J to 5 bases, leaving 1 base not matched to a gene. CDR1 LGHDT and CDR2 YNNKEL come from the germline V gene (reference sequence). The CDR3 runs 13 residues. DNA of the CDR3: TGTGCCAGCAGCCACACAGGGGATCAGCCCCAGCATTTT. Translation: CASSHTGDQPQHF.

The chain employs TRBV20-1 and TRBJ2-7, with TRBD2 identical over 8 bases. The ends lost 5 bases at V and 3 bases at J; junction bases unmatched: 6. This CDR3 contains 13 residues. Germline CDR1 DFQATT, CDR2 SNEGSKA (reference sequence). The CDR3 DNA reads as TGCAGTGCTCCAACTAGCGGTCTCTACGAGCAGTACTTC. Amino acids: CSAPTSGLYEQYF.

CDR3 amino acids: CASSQVFSLPARPETQYF. The CDR3 nucleotides read TGTGCCAGCAGCCAAGTGTTTAGCCTACCGGCCAGGCCCGAGACCCAGTACTTC. The rearrangement uses TRBV14 and TRBJ2-5, with D hard to call. Germline-derived CDR1 and CDR2 are SGHDN and FVKESK. Between the trimmed V and J ends, which lost 1 base and 5 bases, there was a span of 23 bases. The CDR3 length is 18 residues.

The rearrangement uses TRBV10-2 and TRBJ2-2; no clear D gene. The CDR3 is 16 residues long. V lost 4 bases to trimming and J lost 5 bases, with 17 bases between them. From germline, CDR1 is WSHSY and CDR2 SAAADI. CDR3 loop: CASSGSALQGTGELFF. CDR3 coding DNA: TGCGCCAGCAGTGGTTCGGCACTCCAAGGAACCGGGGAGCTGTTTTTT.

The V gene is TRBV5-6, the J gene TRBJ2-7, with D possibly TRBD1 on 6 matching bases. Trimming removed 3 bases from V and 6 bases from J, with 25 bases in between. Germline V gene sequence: CDR1 SGHDT, CDR2 YYEEEE. The CDR3 runs to 17 residues. As DNA, the CDR3 is TGTGCCAGCAGCTGGGGGCGGGTCGGAGTTGGGGGCGGCGAGCAGTACTTC. Amino acid sequence: CASSWGRVGVGGGEQYF.

The table lists this clonotype with a few counts. The chain links TRBV6-5 to TRBJ2-7; 10 bases are a match to TRBD2. Germline V lookup: CDR1 MNHEY, CDR2 SVGAGI. Losses at the gene ends were 0 bases for V and 3 bases for J; bases not matched to a gene: 5. The CDR3 consists of 16 residues. The CDR3 loop is CASSYSFPSGSYEQYF. The CDR3 DNA follows: TGTGCCAGCAGTTACTCTTTCCCTAGCGGGAGCTACGAGCAGTACTTC.

CDR3 DNA: TGTGCCAGCAGTTACAGCGTGGCAGTGAGCTCCTACGAGCAGTACTTC. Its translation is CASSYSVAVSSYEQYF. The chain combines TRBV6-2 or TRBV6-3 with TRBJ2-7; unclear D gene. V dropped 2 bases and J dropped 0 bases, with 14 bases sitting between them. Germline V gene data show CDR1 as MNHEY and CDR2 as SVGEGT. The CDR3 contains 16 residues.

The rearrangement links TRBV7-9 to TRBJ2-2; 14 bases are shared with TRBD2. The germline V gene has CDR1 SEHNR and CDR2 FQNEAQ (reference sequence). Unmatched junction bases numbered 4, after V lost 5 bases and J lost 2 bases. The CDR3 extends over 17 amino acids. For the CDR3, the DNA is TGTGCCAGCAGCCGGACTAGCGGGAGGATTAACACCGGGGAGCTGTTTTTT. Protein sequence: CASSRTSGRINTGELFF.

This clonotype was seen only a few times. This chain links TRBV15 with TRBJ2-3; D not certain. The V end lost 1 base, the J end lost 3 bases, and 2 bases lay between the germline ends. Per the germline V gene, CDR1 is LNHNV and CDR2 is YYDKDF (reference sequence). The CDR3 length is 12 residues. CDR3 loop: CATSRATDTQYF. Written as DNA, the CDR3 is TGTGCCACCAGCAGAGCAACAGATACGCAGTATTTT.